This record covers a single TCR beta chain. Its specificity is unknown. Germline V gives CDR1 SQVTM, CDR2 ANQGSEA. V lost 4 bases and J lost 2, with 13 bases in between. This CDR3 spans 14 amino acids. The sample originates from a study of identical twins. Overall study findings and caveats: Conclusions came from cross-sectional statistical analysis, not from following the same donors. Twin sharing of out-of-frame TCR alpha was underestimated by models in monozygotic pairs. Fewer insertions marked abundant cord blood beta clonotypes; young adult naive trended weakly, memory not at all. Alpha sequences out of frame and shared by twins had excess low generation probability.

Using its own MiXCR run on the 5' RACE reads, TCRdb lists one record per CDR3 protein. The repertoire holds under 350,000 distinct CDR3 sequences, with 8% to 9.5% as singletons. In addition, the sample was reused for a study of yellow fever vaccine responses in identical twins.

The J gene is TRBJ2-3, the V gene TRBV29-1, with a weak D call TRBD1 (6 bases). Specimen: CD8+ T cells sorted from blood. This clonotype was sampled from a woman younger than 35 in good health. The chain's CDR3 is CSVAVAGATDTQYF. CDR3 in DNA: TGCAGCGTTGCGGTGGCAGGGGCCACAGATACGCAGTATTTT.